These T cell receptor beta chains were read from a single sample in a study of T cell repertoires in cytomegalovirus infection. TCRdb re-derived calls from the reads in MiXCR, one entry per CDR3 protein. The sample holds some 900,000 distinct CDR3 sequences, about 33% seen once. For these TCRs, the target antigens are not known. The sequencing used cultured CD8+ T cells from PBMCs, collected from culture after CMV antigen stimulation. These receptors all come from a human donor in good health (CMV status not recorded). Some clones in this sample may be carry-over from other donors' samples. Each CDR3 is given with its conserved first and last residue. The order of the fields is CDR3 DNA, CDR3 protein, J gene, D gene, V gene, clone size. A D gene is named only where the DNA matches it firmly. The size of a clone is reported for some rows only, either as once, few or many, or as a class for expanded clones.

cdr3_nt: TGCGCCAGCAGCCAAACTGCCGCGGGGGTCAGCACAGATACGCAGTATTTT
cdr3_aa: CASSQTAAGVSTDTQYF
j_call: TRBJ2-3
d_call: TRBD2
v_call: TRBV4-1
clone_size: few

cdr3_nt: TGCGCCAGCAGTACGGATATTCTTAACTACGAGCAGTACTTC
cdr3_aa: CASSTDILNYEQYF
j_call: TRBJ2-7
d_call: .
v_call: TRBV4-1
clone_size: few

cdr3_nt: TGTGCCAGCAGTGAAGGCCCGGGCGGCTACGGCTACACCTTC
cdr3_aa: CASSEGPGGYGYTF
j_call: TRBJ1-2
d_call: .
v_call: TRBV6-1
clone_size: .

cdr3_nt: TGTGCCAGCAGCTCCGACGGGGGAATCTACAATGAGCAGTTCTTC
cdr3_aa: CASSSDGGIYNEQFF
j_call: TRBJ2-1
d_call: .
v_call: TRBV9
clone_size: few

cdr3_nt: TGTGCCAGCAGCACCCCCGGGTCCCCCCGTAGGAATGAGCAGTTCTTC
cdr3_aa: CASSTPGSPRRNEQFF
j_call: TRBJ2-1
d_call: .
v_call: TRBV7-8
clone_size: few

cdr3_nt: TGTGCCAGCAGTCCTCAGCGGAAGGAGGAGACCCAGTACTTC
cdr3_aa: CASSPQRKEETQYF
j_call: TRBJ2-5
d_call: .
v_call: TRBV27
clone_size: .

cdr3_nt: TGTGCCAGCAGTCCCCTTCGACAGAACACTGAAGCTTTCTTT
cdr3_aa: CASSPLRQNTEAFF
j_call: TRBJ1-1
d_call: .
v_call: TRBV28
clone_size: many

cdr3_nt: TGTGCCAGGAGACTAGCTTTGGAGACCCAGTACTTC
cdr3_aa: CARRLALETQYF
j_call: TRBJ2-5
d_call: TRBD2
v_call: TRBV6-4
clone_size: .

cdr3_nt: TGTGCCAGCAGCTCCGCGGGCAGGGGGCGGGATGGCTACACCTTC
cdr3_aa: CASSSAGRGRDGYTF
j_call: TRBJ1-2
d_call: TRBD1
v_call: TRBV7-9
clone_size: .

cdr3_nt: TGTGCCACCAGTATTTCGGCGGACTATGGCTACACCTTC
cdr3_aa: CATSISADYGYTF
j_call: TRBJ1-2
d_call: .
v_call: TRBV24-1
clone_size: few

cdr3_nt: TGTGCCACCAGTGATTCCACCCATACGCAGTATTTT
cdr3_aa: CATSDSTHTQYF
j_call: TRBJ2-3
d_call: .
v_call: TRBV24-1
clone_size: few

cdr3_nt: TGTGCCAGCAGCTTGGAGACAGGGCCTGCAGATACGCAGTATTTT
cdr3_aa: CASSLETGPADTQYF
j_call: TRBJ2-3
d_call: TRBD1
v_call: TRBV7-6
clone_size: .

cdr3_nt: TGCGCCAGCAGTCCCGGGACTACCCTCTACAATGAGCAGTTCTTC
cdr3_aa: CASSPGTTLYNEQFF
j_call: TRBJ2-1
d_call: TRBD2
v_call: TRBV4-1
clone_size: .

cdr3_nt: TGTGCCAGCGGCCGGTCCCAGGGAGGTGATGGCTACACCTTC
cdr3_aa: CASGRSQGGDGYTF
j_call: TRBJ1-2
d_call: .
v_call: TRBV27
clone_size: .

cdr3_nt: TGTGCCAGCAGCTTAAGCAGTTCTCCACCCCTCCACTTT
cdr3_aa: CASSLSSSPPLHF
j_call: TRBJ1-6
d_call: .
v_call: TRBV7-8
clone_size: many

cdr3_nt: TGTGCCAGCAGTTTATCGGGGAAGGGCATTCAGTACTTC
cdr3_aa: CASSLSGKGIQYF
j_call: TRBJ2-4
d_call: .
v_call: TRBV27
clone_size: few

cdr3_nt: TGCGCCAGCAGCTTTTCCCGACAGGGTGGCGAAAACATTCAGTACTTC
cdr3_aa: CASSFSRQGGENIQYF
j_call: TRBJ2-4
d_call: TRBD1
v_call: TRBV5-1
clone_size: .

cdr3_nt: TGTGCCAGCAATCGGAGGACTAGCACAGATACGCAGTATTTT
cdr3_aa: CASNRRTSTDTQYF
j_call: TRBJ2-3
d_call: .
v_call: TRBV27
clone_size: few

cdr3_nt: TGTGCCAGCAGCTTAACGGGAGGTATTGGGGATACGCAGTATTTT
cdr3_aa: CASSLTGGIGDTQYF
j_call: TRBJ2-3
d_call: TRBD2
v_call: TRBV7-2
clone_size: many

cdr3_nt: TGTGCCAGCAGCCAAGATTCCATCACAGATACGCAGTATTTT
cdr3_aa: CASSQDSITDTQYF
j_call: TRBJ2-3
d_call: .
v_call: TRBV3-1
clone_size: few

cdr3_nt: TGTGCCAGCAGTTATCTTCCCCCGAGCTCCTACAATGAGCAGTTCTTC
cdr3_aa: CASSYLPPSSYNEQFF
j_call: TRBJ2-1
d_call: .
v_call: TRBV6-8
clone_size: .

cdr3_nt: TGTGCCAGCAGTTACACTCGGACAGGGGGCAGTTACAATGAGCAGTTCTTC
cdr3_aa: CASSYTRTGGSYNEQFF
j_call: TRBJ2-1
d_call: TRBD1
v_call: TRBV6-2/TRBV6-3
clone_size: few

cdr3_nt: TGTGCCATCGGGACCCTTACCGGGGAGCTGTTTTTT
cdr3_aa: CAIGTLTGELFF
j_call: TRBJ2-2
d_call: .
v_call: TRBV10-3
clone_size: .

cdr3_nt: TGTGCCAGCGGGCTGACAGGGGAGATGCCAGATACGCAGTATTTT
cdr3_aa: CASGLTGEMPDTQYF
j_call: TRBJ2-3
d_call: TRBD1
v_call: TRBV2
clone_size: few

cdr3_nt: TGCAGCGGCTGGGGAACTGAAGCTTTCTTT
cdr3_aa: CSGWGTEAFF
j_call: TRBJ1-1
d_call: .
v_call: TRBV29-1
clone_size: .

cdr3_nt: TGTGCCAGCAGCTGGGTTCCGGGACAGGGGAAGAGACAGCCCCAGCATTTT
cdr3_aa: CASSWVPGQGKRQPQHF
j_call: TRBJ1-5
d_call: TRBD1
v_call: TRBV28
clone_size: few

cdr3_nt: TGTGCCAGCAGTTTTAGGTGGGACAGGAAACGCGTCAACTATGGCTACACCTTC
cdr3_aa: CASSFRWDRKRVNYGYTF
j_call: TRBJ1-2
d_call: TRBD1
v_call: TRBV27
clone_size: .

cdr3_nt: TGCAGTGCTAGAGATGTCAGGATGTACTACGAGCAGTACTTC
cdr3_aa: CSARDVRMYYEQYF
j_call: TRBJ2-7
d_call: .
v_call: TRBV20-1
clone_size: .

cdr3_nt: TGTGCCAGCAGTTACGGCAAGAGAGCCTATGGCTACACCTTC
cdr3_aa: CASSYGKRAYGYTF
j_call: TRBJ1-2
d_call: .
v_call: TRBV6-2/TRBV6-3
clone_size: once

cdr3_nt: TGTGCCAGCAGCTACGGAGGTTACGAGCAGTTCTTC
cdr3_aa: CASSYGGYEQFF
j_call: TRBJ2-1
d_call: .
v_call: TRBV7-2
clone_size: many

cdr3_nt: TGTGCCAGCAGTGAACAGGCTTTAATACAAGAGACCCAGTACTTC
cdr3_aa: CASSEQALIQETQYF
j_call: TRBJ2-5
d_call: .
v_call: TRBV6-1
clone_size: .

cdr3_nt: TGTGCCAGCTCCCCCCAGGCGGGGGGAGGTTATGGCTACACCTTC
cdr3_aa: CASSPQAGGGYGYTF
j_call: TRBJ1-2
d_call: .
v_call: TRBV2
clone_size: few

cdr3_nt: TGCAGTGCTAGTGGCAGGGAGGCCCTCAATCAGCCCCAGCATTTT
cdr3_aa: CSASGREALNQPQHF
j_call: TRBJ1-5
d_call: .
v_call: TRBV20-1
clone_size: .

cdr3_nt: TGTGCCACCAGCATAGGGCGGGGTCGCAATCAGCCCCAGCATTTT
cdr3_aa: CATSIGRGRNQPQHF
j_call: TRBJ1-5
d_call: .
v_call: TRBV15
clone_size: .

cdr3_nt: TGTGCCAGCAGCTTAGCCGCCACCTATGGCTACACCTTC
cdr3_aa: CASSLAATYGYTF
j_call: TRBJ1-2
d_call: .
v_call: TRBV11-2
clone_size: .

cdr3_nt: TGTGCCAGCAGTTTCGGTGGGGAGGTTCATGGCTACACCTTC
cdr3_aa: CASSFGGEVHGYTF
j_call: TRBJ1-2
d_call: .
v_call: TRBV27
clone_size: .

cdr3_nt: TGCAGTGCTAGAGATACATCACGGGGAATGAACACCGGGGAGCTGTTTTTT
cdr3_aa: CSARDTSRGMNTGELFF
j_call: TRBJ2-2
d_call: .
v_call: TRBV20-1
clone_size: .

cdr3_nt: TGCAGCGTTGAAGAGACACGGGGCGAGCAGTACTTC
cdr3_aa: CSVEETRGEQYF
j_call: TRBJ2-7
d_call: .
v_call: TRBV29-1
clone_size: .

cdr3_nt: TGTGCCAGCAGCCTACTAGCGGGGGGAGGGGGTGAGCAGTTCTTC
cdr3_aa: CASSLLAGGGGEQFF
j_call: TRBJ2-1
d_call: TRBD2
v_call: TRBV6-2/TRBV6-3
clone_size: .

cdr3_nt: TGTGCCAGCAGCGTAGGCACACCGAACTCTGGAAACACCATATATTTT
cdr3_aa: CASSVGTPNSGNTIYF
j_call: TRBJ1-3
d_call: .
v_call: TRBV9
clone_size: few

cdr3_nt: TGTGCCAGCAGTGATTCGACAGATGGAAACACTGAAGCTTTCTTT
cdr3_aa: CASSDSTDGNTEAFF
j_call: TRBJ1-1
d_call: .
v_call: TRBV6-1
clone_size: .

cdr3_nt: TGTGCCAGCAGCTTCCTAGCGGAGGTCTACAATGAGCAGTTCTTC
cdr3_aa: CASSFLAEVYNEQFF
j_call: TRBJ2-1
d_call: TRBD2
v_call: TRBV7-6
clone_size: .

cdr3_nt: TGTGCCAGCAGCTCTACCGGGACTAGCTCCTACGAGCAGTACTTC
cdr3_aa: CASSSTGTSSYEQYF
j_call: TRBJ2-7
d_call: TRBD2
v_call: TRBV7-8
clone_size: many

cdr3_nt: TGTGCCAGCAGTTACGGGTCGTGGACAGGGAACGGGGCCAACGTCCTGACTTTC
cdr3_aa: CASSYGSWTGNGANVLTF
j_call: TRBJ2-6
d_call: TRBD1
v_call: TRBV6-8
clone_size: .

cdr3_nt: TGTGCCAGCACCTCCTCAAGAGATACGCAGTATTTT
cdr3_aa: CASTSSRDTQYF
j_call: TRBJ2-3
d_call: .
v_call: TRBV6-6
clone_size: few

cdr3_nt: TGTGCCAGCAGCTTCTTCCGGGCCAATTACGAGCAGTACTTC
cdr3_aa: CASSFFRANYEQYF
j_call: TRBJ2-7
d_call: .
v_call: TRBV7-2
clone_size: .

cdr3_nt: TGTGCCAGCAGCCACCATTTAGCGGGGCCATACAATGAGCAGTTCTTC
cdr3_aa: CASSHHLAGPYNEQFF
j_call: TRBJ2-1
d_call: TRBD2
v_call: TRBV7-2
clone_size: many

cdr3_nt: TGTGCCAGCAGCCCCTTACCCCAGGGGGTGGGTTACAATGAGCAGTTCTTC
cdr3_aa: CASSPLPQGVGYNEQFF
j_call: TRBJ2-1
d_call: TRBD1
v_call: TRBV7-6
clone_size: few